The 21 T cell receptor beta chains in this list originate from one sample, sequenced in a study of blood T cell repertoires in COVID-19. Libraries were prepared by immunoSEQ multiplex PCR; TCRdb keeps only in-frame clonotypes and omits some of them. Counted here are about 220,000 clones, around 81% occurring once; the ten biggest clones make up less than 2.5%. Sequencing was carried out using peripheral blood. The receptors were sampled from a woman aged 55-69 years with acute or convalescent COVID-19.

The table lists this clone with a count of one. The V gene is TRBV3-1 (or the pseudogene TRBV3-2), the J gene TRBJ1-3; D unclear. The CDR3 extends over 14 amino acids. V lost 8 bases to trimming and J lost 4 bases, with 15 bases between them. Germline V gene sequence: CDR1 LGHDT, CDR2 YNNKEL (reference sequence). This chain's CDR3 is CASSTSAFGNTIYF. DNA for the CDR3: TGTGCCAGCTCTACTTCCGCCTTCGGAAACACCATATATTTT.

The chain combines TRBV2 with TRBJ1-5; tentative D call: TRBD1 (6 bases). The V gene lost 2 bases and the J gene lost 0 bases, with 8 bases spanning the gap. The CDR3 runs to 15 residues. CDR1 is SNHLY, CDR2 FYNNEI, per germline. In nucleotides, the CDR3 is TGTGCCAGCAGTGAAAGGGGGACTAGCAATCAGCCCCAGCATTTT. It encodes CASSERGTSNQPQHF.

This rearrangement joins TRBV5-6 to TRBJ2-1; D is perhaps TRBD1 (6 bases). This CDR3 comprises 15 residues. V lost 1 base and J 6 bases, leaving 14 bases between the germline ends. The germline CDR1 and CDR2 sequences are SGHDT and YYEEEE. This CDR3 is CASSLTTGKVNEQFF. The CDR3 nucleotides read TGTGCCAGCAGCTTGACTACAGGGAAGGTCAATGAGCAGTTCTTC.

This sequence joins TRBV6-5 and TRBJ1-1; TRBD1 matches at 7 bases. The CDR3 is 14 residues long. J lost 3 bases, V lost 7 bases, and 8 bases had no gene match. The germline gives CDR1 MNHEY, CDR2 SVGAGI. As DNA, the CDR3 is TGTGCCAGCAAGACAGGGTGGGGGGACACTGAAGCTTTCTTT. Encoded protein: CASKTGWGDTEAFF.

This sequence joins TRBV7-9 and TRBJ1-2, with 7 nucleotides matching TRBD1. The ends lost 5 bases at V and 6 bases at J; junction bases unmatched: 6. Germline V CDR1 and CDR2: SEHNR, FQNEAQ (reference sequence). This CDR3 region has 13 residues. The CDR3 nucleotides read TGTGCCAGCAGCCCAGGAGGGGGCAATGGCTACACCTTC. Translation: CASSPGGGNGYTF.

The J gene is TRBJ1-1, the V gene TRBV30; D may be TRBD1 (6 bases). CDR3 length equals 15 residues. CDR1 and CDR2 from the germline V gene are GTSNPN and SVGIG (reference sequence). V shed 2 bases and J shed 4 bases, with 17 bases lying between them. CDR3 nucleotides: TGTGCCTGGAGTTTGGGCCCAGGGGCGGGCACTGAAGCTTTCTTT. Protein product: CAWSLGPGAGTEAFF.

This clone has only one observation. The V gene is TRBV7-8, the J gene TRBJ1-1; tentative D call: TRBD1 (5 bases). CDR1 is SGHVS, CDR2 FQNEAQ, per germline. The germline V and J ends were trimmed by 5 bases and 4 bases, with 20 bases remaining between them. The CDR3 consists of 16 residues. CDR3 sequence (DNA): TGTGCCAGCAGCGAAACACCCGCAGGGCAGTTCACTGAAGCTTTCTTT. The encoded protein is CASSETPAGQFTEAFF. Full variable domain (rest looked up from reference TRBV7-8 and TRBJ1-1): GAGVSQSPRYKVAKRGQDVALRCDPISGHVSLFWYQQALGQGPEFLTYFQNEAQLDKSGLPSDRFFAERPEGSVSTLKIQRTQQEDSAVYLCASSETPAGQFTEAFFGQGTRLTVV.

This rearrangement joins TRBV27 to TRBJ2-7; D is uncertain. Germline V gene sequence: CDR1 MNHEY, CDR2 SMNVEV (reference sequence). The CDR3 is 12 amino acids. Trimming removed 8 bases from V and 2 bases from J, with 10 bases in between. The CDR3 here is CASRDKTYEQYF. The CDR3 DNA sequence: TGTGCCAGCCGAGACAAGACCTACGAGCAGTACTTC.

This clone showed up just a few times. The rearrangement joins TRBV5-6 to TRBJ2-7; 8 bases match TRBD2. The ends lost 6 bases at V and 5 bases at J; junction bases unmatched: 13. This CDR3 has 15 amino acids. Germline CDR1 SGHDT, CDR2 YYEEEE. CDR3 protein: CASTIPGGAEDEQYF. The CDR3 nucleotides are TGTGCCAGCACCATCCCCGGGGGGGCGGAAGACGAGCAGTACTTC.

The V call is TRBV9, the J call TRBJ2-4; 9 bases line up with TRBD1. The CDR3 runs 13 residues. The germline gives CDR1 SGDLS, CDR2 YYNGEE. Trimming cost V 7 bases and J 4 bases; bases outside gene matches: 3. CDR3 in amino acids: CASRDRVKNIQYF. The CDR3 coding sequence is TGTGCCAGCCGGGACAGGGTGAAAAACATTCAGTACTTC.

V usage is TRBV7-8 and J usage is TRBJ2-7, with TRBD2 matching 8 bases. With V trimmed by 1 base and J by 1 base, 9 bases remained unmatched. The CDR3 extends over 17 amino acids. CDR1 SGHVS and CDR2 FQNEAQ come from the germline V gene. The CDR3 DNA reads as TGTGCCAGCAGCTTAGGTTCTGTCGGGACTAGGTCCTACGAGCAGTACTTC. Translating gives CASSLGSVGTRSYEQYF.

The chain has TRBV4-3 and TRBJ2-7; D gene uncertain. The V end lost 0 bases, the J end lost 4 bases, and 7 bases lay between the germline ends. This CDR3 comprises 13 residues. CDR1 and CDR2 from the germline V gene are LGHNA and YSLEER. The CDR3 region is CASSQDTPYEQYF. In nucleotides, the CDR3 is TGCGCCAGCAGCCAAGACACTCCTTACGAGCAGTACTTC.

The chain links TRBV7-2 to TRBJ1-2; D is unresolved. The CDR3 has 14 amino acids. Germline V gene data show CDR1 as SGHTA and CDR2 as FQGNSA. V dropped 2 bases and J dropped 8 bases, with 15 bases sitting between them. The CDR3 sequence is CASSLYEGEGGYTF. The CDR3 nucleotides are TGTGCCAGCAGCTTATACGAAGGCGAGGGAGGCTACACCTTC.

The chain carries TRBV3-1 (or the pseudogene TRBV3-2) and TRBJ1-5; D not certain. V was trimmed by 3 bases and J by 8 bases, leaving 8 bases between them. Germline V gene sequence: CDR1 LGHDT, CDR2 YNNKEL (reference sequence). The CDR3 runs 12 residues. For the CDR3, the DNA is TGTGCCAGCAGCCAGGGCATAAAGCCCCAGCATTTT. It is translated as CASSQGIKPQHF.

The chain recombines TRBV5-6 with TRBJ1-2, with 7 bases matching TRBD1. V shed 5 bases and J 3 bases; nucleotides not matched to a gene: 7. Germline CDR1 is SGHDT and CDR2 is YYEEEE. This CDR3 region has 14 residues. CDR3 coding DNA: TGTGCCAGCAGGAGCTGGGACAGCTACTATGGCTACACCTTC. The encoded protein is CASRSWDSYYGYTF.

This chain uses TRBV9 with TRBJ1-2; D is unclear. The CDR3 runs 15 residues. V lost 0 bases and J lost 3, with 12 bases in between. Germline V gene lookup returns CDR1 SGDLS and CDR2 YYNGEE. The CDR3 spells CASSVAEGRYYGYTF. The CDR3 DNA sequence: TGTGCCAGCAGCGTAGCAGAGGGCAGGTACTATGGCTACACCTTC.

The chain couples TRBV6-6 to TRBJ1-2; D is uncertain. The CDR3 runs 13 residues. The ends were cut back, 5 bases at V and 2 bases at J, with 9 bases in the middle. In germline, CDR1 is MNHNY, CDR2 SVGAGI (reference sequence). This CDR3 is CASSPLGNYGYTF. The CDR3 nucleotides read TGTGCCAGCAGTCCACTAGGAAACTATGGCTACACCTTC.

The V gene is TRBV7-9, the J gene TRBJ1-2; 7 bases align to TRBD1. V shed 4 bases and J 1 base; nucleotides not matched to a gene: 6. CDR1 is SEHNR, CDR2 FQNEAQ, per germline (reference sequence). CDR3 length: 15 amino acids. The CDR3: CASSSSTGYNYGYTF. The CDR3, as DNA: TGTGCCAGCAGCTCTTCGACAGGGTATAACTATGGCTACACCTTC.

The rearrangement links TRBV7-9 to TRBJ1-2, with 9 bases that match TRBD1. The CDR3 runs 15 residues. J gave up 5 bases and V 5 bases, and 9 bases lay outside the gene matches. CDR1 and CDR2 from the germline V gene are SEHNR and FQNEAQ (reference sequence). The CDR3 here is CASSQPGTGSYGYTF. The CDR3 DNA reads as TGTGCCAGCAGCCAACCCGGGACAGGGAGTTATGGCTACACCTTC.

This clone was counted only a few times. The V and J genes are TRBV20-1 and TRBJ1-1; perhaps TRBD1 as D (5 bases). CDR1 is DFQATT, CDR2 SNEGSKA, per germline (reference sequence). Trimming left V 7 bases short and J 6 bases short, with 12 bases between. The length of the CDR3 is 11 residues. The CDR3 sequence is CSVDSRAEAFF. CDR3 in DNA: TGCAGTGTCGACAGTCGGGCTGAAGCTTTCTTT.

The chain uses TRBV12-5 and TRBJ1-2, with 7 bases lining up with TRBD1. CDR3 length: 12 amino acids. Per germline, CDR1 LGHNT and CDR2 FRNRAP. After removal of 4 bases from V and 8 bases from J, the junction contained 4 bases not matched to a gene. The DNA of the CDR3 is TGTGCTAGTGGTTCAGGGGGTTGGGGCTACACCTTC. Protein: CASGSGGWGYTF.